This entry lists 10 T cell receptor beta chains sequenced from one sample in a study of patients and donors after allogeneic stem cell transplantation. One entry per CDR3 protein results from TCRdb running MiXCR on the RT-PCR reads. The sample shows under 200,000 distinct CDR3 sequences, about 32% of them seen only once. The sample comprised blood, either unsorted or a sorted T cell fraction (not recorded which). The receptors derive from a human donor who was either an allogeneic HSCT recipient or a stem cell or donor lymphocyte infusion donor (not recorded which). It is not recorded whose cells these are; they may come from a transplant donor.

This clonotype was recorded a few times. This sequence joins TRBV5-1 and TRBJ2-1; 8 bases agree with TRBD2. J was trimmed by 1 base and V by 5 bases; bases with no gene match: 8. Germline V gene data show CDR1 as SGHRS and CDR2 as YFSETQ. The length of the CDR3 is 16 residues. The CDR3 coding sequence is TGCGCCAGCAGGAGTCTAGCGGGCTATTCCTACAATGAGCAGTTCTTC. It specifies CASRSLAGYSYNEQFF.

This clonotype has only a few counts. The CDR3 loop is CASRAVRRAEAFF. The CDR3 bases are TGTGCCAGCAGAGCCGTAAGGAGGGCTGAAGCTTTCTTT. V usage is TRBV6-5 and J usage is TRBJ1-1, with D uncertain. Between the trimmed V and J ends, which lost 6 bases and 6 bases, there was a span of 14 bases. The CDR3 totals 13 residues. Germline CDR1 reads MNHEY; CDR2 reads SVGAGI.

The chain joins TRBV29-1 to TRBJ1-5, with D hard to call. The CDR3 covers 13 residues. Germline V CDR1 and CDR2: SQVTM, ANQGSEA. The ends were cut back, 3 bases at V and 1 base at J, with 7 bases in the middle. CDR3 in amino acids: CSVEEGSNQPQHF. CDR3 DNA: TGCAGCGTTGAGGAAGGAAGCAATCAGCCCCAGCATTTT. Full variable domain (rest looked up from reference TRBV29-1 and TRBJ1-5): SAVISQKPSRDICQRGTSLTIQCQVDSQVTMMFWYRQQPGQSLTLIATANQGSEATYESGFVIDKFPISRPNLTFSTLTVSNMSPEDSSIYLCSVEEGSNQPQHFGDGTRLSIL.

This clonotype has a handful of counts. CDR3 sequence (DNA): TGTGCCAGCAGTACCGACAGGGACAACTATGGCTACACCTTC. Protein product: CASSTDRDNYGYTF. The J gene is TRBJ1-2, the V gene TRBV6-5, with TRBD1 matching over 7 bases. The CDR3 spans 14 residues. Losses at the gene ends were 5 bases for V and 2 bases for J; bases not matched to a gene: 5. Germline V gives CDR1 MNHEY, CDR2 SVGAGI.

The V gene is TRBV25-1, the J gene TRBJ1-1, with 9 nucleotides matching TRBD1. The CDR3 totals 13 residues. J was trimmed by 9 bases and V by 4 bases; bases with no gene match: 6. Germline CDR1 and CDR2: MGHDK and SYGVNS. The CDR3 DNA follows: TGTGCCAGCAGTGCCGGACAGGGGTATAAAGCTTTCTTT. This codes for CASSAGQGYKAFF.

This clonotype was counted between two and nine times. V is TRBV24-1 and J is TRBJ2-1; D is perhaps TRBD1 (6 bases). This CDR3 contains 17 residues. Trimming took off 3 bases at V and 0 bases at J, with 14 bases between the two ends. Germline values: CDR1 KGHDR, CDR2 SFDVKD. CDR3 coding DNA: TGTGCCACCAGTGATCCCTTGACAGGTGACTCCTACAATGAGCAGTTCTTC. This sequence encodes CATSDPLTGDSYNEQFF.

The J gene is TRBJ1-1, the V gene TRBV27; a possible D gene is TRBD1 (5 bases). Germline CDR1 and CDR2: MNHEY and SMNVEV (reference sequence). The CDR3 is 13 amino acids. Trimming left V 3 bases short and J 6 bases short, with 11 bases between. The CDR3 protein is CASSFPGSPEAFF. Here the CDR3 DNA reads TGTGCCAGCAGTTTCCCAGGGAGCCCTGAAGCTTTCTTT.

The chain couples TRBV4-3 to TRBJ2-3, with TRBD2 matching 9 bases. The trim removed 0 bases at V and 11 bases at J, leaving 3 bases unmatched. Germline V gene lookup returns CDR1 LGHNA and CDR2 YSLEER. The CDR3 sequence is 13 residues long. The CDR3 reads CASSQDSGRGQYF. CDR3 nucleotide sequence: TGCGCCAGCAGCCAAGATAGCGGGAGAGGGCAGTATTTT.

The CDR3 region is CASSLDRRPRDYGYTF. The CDR3 DNA sequence: TGTGCCAGCAGTTTAGACAGGCGCCCCCGGGACTATGGCTACACCTTC. The genes are TRBV27 and TRBJ1-2; D is possibly TRBD1 (6 bases). The CDR3 has 16 amino acids. The V and J ends lost 2 bases and 3 bases respectively, with 16 bases between them. Germline V gene sequence: CDR1 MNHEY, CDR2 SMNVEV (reference sequence).

The chain carries TRBV5-1 and TRBJ2-1; D gene uncertain. The V and J ends lost 2 bases and 6 bases respectively, with 15 bases between them. The CDR3 is made up of 15 amino acids. Germline CDR1 SGHRS, CDR2 YFSETQ. The CDR3 nucleotides are TGCGCCAGCAGCTTTGGTTGGCCCACCGGCAATGAGCAGTTCTTC. It is translated as CASSFGWPTGNEQFF.